These T cell receptor beta chains were read from a single sample in a study of identical twins. Each CDR3 protein gets one entry after TCRdb re-called the 5' RACE reads with MiXCR. The sample carries 500,000 to 600,000 distinct CDR3 sequences, around 20% recorded once. These records were also assigned to another study, of T cells expressing NK-cell markers.

Sequencing input: CD4+ T cells sorted from blood. The origin of the receptors is a young woman in good health. Both conserved end residues are trimmed from each CDR3. D genes are given only for firm matches.

TRBJ2-5 TRBV7-2 - ASSSTVETQY
TRBJ1-1 TRBV10-3 - AASKRATREGNTEAF
TRBJ1-2 TRBV6-5 TRBD1 ASSYEPRTGLSGYT
TRBJ2-3 TRBV14 - ASSQVRSFGTDTQY
TRBJ1-1 TRBV29-1 - SSLTGVGTEAF
TRBJ1-1 TRBV4-3 - ASSPNSNLNTEAF
TRBJ1-1 TRBV29-1 - SGEGGLTEAF
TRBJ1-4 TRBV6-1 - ASGLLVGGNEKLF
TRBJ2-7 TRBV7-2 - ASSPSFSRRSYEQY
TRBJ2-3 TRBV4-3 - ASSQDQSYTDTQY
TRBJ2-7 TRBV3-1 - ASSQLGGPYEQY
TRBJ1-1 TRBV10-3 - AISTTERAF
TRBJ2-7 TRBV12-3/TRBV12-4 - ASSPRHQYEQY
TRBJ2-7 TRBV20-1 TRBD1 SARDEGTGAYEQY
TRBJ2-1 TRBV11-3 TRBD2 ASSQFSLAGAGEQF
TRBJ1-2 TRBV7-9 TRBD1 ASSLFDRAYGYT
TRBJ2-1 TRBV4-3 - ASSQEGRGNEQF
TRBJ2-2 TRBV7-2 - ASSLERVELF